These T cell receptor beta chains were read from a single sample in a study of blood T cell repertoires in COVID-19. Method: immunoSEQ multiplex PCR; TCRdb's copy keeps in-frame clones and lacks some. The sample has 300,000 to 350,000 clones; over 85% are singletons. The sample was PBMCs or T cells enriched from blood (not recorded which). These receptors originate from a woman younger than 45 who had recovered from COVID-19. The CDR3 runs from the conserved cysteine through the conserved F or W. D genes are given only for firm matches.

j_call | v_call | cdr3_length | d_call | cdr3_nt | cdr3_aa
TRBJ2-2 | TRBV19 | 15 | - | TGTGCCAGTAGTATAGATCCGGCAGGGGTCGGGGAGCTGTTTTTT | CASSIDPAGVGELFF
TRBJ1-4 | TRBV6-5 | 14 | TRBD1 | TGTGCCAGCAGTTACGGGACAGACTATGAAAAACTGTTTTTT | CASSYGTDYEKLFF
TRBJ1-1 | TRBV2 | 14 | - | TGTGCCAGCAGTGTTGGACAGCAGAACACTGAAGCTTTCTTT | CASSVGQQNTEAFF
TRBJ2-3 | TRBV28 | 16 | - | TGTGCCAGCAGTTATATGCAAGCGGAGAAGGGACAACCGCAGTATTTT | CASSYMQAEKGQPQYF
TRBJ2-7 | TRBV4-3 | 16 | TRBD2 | TGCGCCAGCAGCCTGGGACTAGCGGGGAATTGCTACGAGCAGTACTTC | CASSLGLAGNCYEQYF
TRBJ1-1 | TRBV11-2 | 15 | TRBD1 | TGTGCCAGCAGCTTAGAAACAGGGGCCCCTACTGAAGCTTTCTTT | CASSLETGAPTEAFF
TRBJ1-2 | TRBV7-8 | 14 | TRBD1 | TGTGCCAGCAGCTTCGAGGGGGCGCCGGATGGCTACACCTTC | CASSFEGAPDGYTF
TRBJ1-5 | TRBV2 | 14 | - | TGTGCCAGCAGTGAAAGACAGTTGAATCAGCCCCAGCATTTT | CASSERQLNQPQHF
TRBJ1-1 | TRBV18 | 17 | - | TGTGCCAGCTCCCCGATGCCCACAGGGATCGGTTGGACTGAAGCTTTCTTT | CASSPMPTGIGWTEAFF
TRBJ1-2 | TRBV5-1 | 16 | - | TGCGCCAGCAGCTTGATTTCGCGACGGACAAACTATGGCTACACCTTC | CASSLISRRTNYGYTF